This T cell receptor beta chain comes out of a study of Ad26.COV2.S vaccination and SARS-CoV-2 variants. Sequenced by immunoSEQ multiplex PCR; TCRdb stores in-frame clones only, minus some. The sample carries roughly 410,000 clones, 80% to 90% recorded once. CDR1 is MGHDK and CDR2 is SYGVNS in the germline V gene. Trimming removed 2 bases from V and 8 bases from J; junction bases left unmatched: 2. CDR3 length equals 15 residues. Treatment described: some 20 received Ad26.COV2.S at low or high dose, single or two shots; about 5 received placebo; per-sample allocation not given. Day 63 following the first vaccine or placebo injection was when the samples were taken.

The sequence came from a person aged 18 to 65 who received the Ad26.COV2.S COVID-19 vaccine or a placebo. The starting material was peripheral blood, obtained in a trial of Ad26.COV2.S vaccine versus placebo. This chain connects TRBV25-1 to TRBJ2-1, with 14 bases matching TRBD2. The DNA for the CDR3 is TGTGCCAGCAGTGAAGGGACTAGCGGGAGCGATGAGCAGTTCTTC. As protein: CASSEGTSGSDEQFF.